This T cell receptor beta chain was recorded in a study of T cell responses to AZD1222 COVID-19 vaccine. TCRdb's table, derived via immunoSEQ multiplex PCR, lists solely in-frame clones and lacks some. The table includes 90,000 to 150,000 clones, 88% detected once. Trimming left V 4 bases short and J 2 bases short, with 17 bases between. CDR1 is LGHNA, CDR2 YSLEER, per germline. The CDR3 loop spans 16 amino acids. This TCR was sampled from an adult who received the AZD1222 COVID-19 vaccine. The chain couples TRBV4-3 to TRBJ1-1; tentative D call: TRBD1 (6 bases). The sequencing used peripheral blood, collected 28 days after the second AZD1222 dose. In DNA, the CDR3 is TGCGCCAGCAGCCGCGACACAGAAGGGGGTAACACTGAAGCTTTCTTT. It codes for CASSRDTEGGNTEAFF.